The present entry profiles one T cell receptor (beta chain) with its context. Its matching antigen is unknown. This CDR3 is also generated by other DNA sequences in the sample. The CDR3 extends over 12 amino acids. CDR1 and CDR2 (germline): SGHNT, YYREEE (reference sequence). Trimming left V 1 base short and J 2 bases short, with 3 bases between. The source of the sample is a study of shared clonotypes between healthy human individuals. Overall study results and limits: Memory subsets had estimated richness that was generally smaller than that of naive subsets. In contrast to clonotypes shared by all four donors, non-shared clonotypes had lower generation probabilities.

The data were produced by immunoSEQ multiplex PCR, yet TCRdb's version contains in-frame clones alone and is incomplete. The data contain 1.5 million to 1.9 million clones, 98% of them singletons. The sequence was collected from a man aged 30 to 39 in good health. The V gene is TRBV5-4, the J gene TRBJ1-1; the D is unclear. Sequencing was performed on naive CD4+ T cells sorted from blood. Subset given: CD45RA+ positively selected. CDR3 DNA sequence: TGTGCCAGCAGCTTGACAAACACTGAAGCTTTCTTT. Translation gives CASSLTNTEAFF.